This T cell receptor (beta chain) comes out of a study of blood T cell repertoires in COVID-19. At the level of the study: Spain, Italy and the United States supplied samples that represented acute and convalescent COVID-19.

Here immunoSEQ multiplex PCR was the method, and the copy in TCRdb shows in-frame clones only, minus some. The sample includes more than 200,000 clones, about nine tenths of them seen just once. Sequencing was performed on PBMCs or T cells enriched from blood (not recorded which). The receptor comes from a man aged 25-40 years in a cohort exposed to, infected with or recovered from COVID-19 (not recorded which).

CDR3 amino acids: CASSSGQPNQPQHF. CDR3 in DNA: TGCGCCAGCAGCTCGGGACAGCCCAATCAGCCCCAGCATTTT. The V gene is TRBV5-1, the J gene TRBJ1-5; TRBD1 matches at 7 bases. The V segment lost 3 bases and the J segment 3 bases; nucleotides outside the gene matches: 3. This CDR3 has 14 amino acids. The germline V gene has CDR1 SGHRS and CDR2 YFSETQ.